The rows below give T cell receptor beta chains drawn from one sample of a study of OX40 agonist ivuxolimab in advanced cancers. Method: immunoSEQ multiplex PCR; TCRdb's copy keeps in-frame clones and lacks some. The data contain roughly 65,000 clones, around 86% of them seen just once; the ten biggest clones take up 0.38%. The sample in question was CD4+ or CD8+ T cells sorted from blood, obtained in a trial of the OX40 agonist ivuxolimab. The receptors stem from an adult with an advanced solid tumor such as melanoma, head and neck, liver or kidney cancer. Both conserved end residues are part of each CDR3. The order of the fields is J gene, V gene, D gene, clone size, CDR3 DNA, CDR3 protein. A D gene is named only where the DNA matches it firmly. The size of a clone is reported for some rows only, either as once, few or many, or as a class for expanded clones.

TRBJ2-3 | TRBV5-6 | TRBD2 | . | TGTGCCAGCAGCTTGGTGGGGGGGAGCACAGATACGCAGTATTTT | CASSLVGGSTDTQYF
TRBJ2-2 | TRBV7-2 | TRBD2 | few | TGTGCCAGCAGCTTAGGACTAGCGGGGGGGTTGTCCCTCGGGGAGCTGTTTTTT | CASSLGLAGGLSLGELFF
TRBJ2-7 | TRBV2 | TRBD1 | . | TGTGCCAGCAGTCCTTTGGACAGGGCCTACGAGCAGTACTTC | CASSPLDRAYEQYF
TRBJ2-5 | TRBV27 | . | . | TGTGCCAGCAGTCCGCAGGCGGGGCAGGAGACCCAGTACTTC | CASSPQAGQETQYF
TRBJ1-5 | TRBV6-5 | TRBD1 | . | TGTGCCAGCAGTTACGGGACAGGGGGCAATCAGCCCCAGCATTTT | CASSYGTGGNQPQHF
TRBJ1-2 | TRBV7-9 | TRBD1 | . | TGTGCCAGCAGCTTAGCCCGGGACAGGGGGTCAGAAGGCTACACCTTC | CASSLARDRGSEGYTF
TRBJ1-2 | TRBV11-1 | . | . | TGTGCCAGCAGCCGGGAAAACTATGGCTACACCTTC | CASSRENYGYTF
TRBJ1-3 | TRBV18 | . | . | TGTGCCAGCTCACCCCCTGAGAGCTCTGGAAACACCATATATTTT | CASSPPESSGNTIYF
TRBJ2-1 | TRBV4-2 | . | . | TGTGCCAGCAGCCAAGCCGGGCGCCGGGGCTCCTACAATGAGCAGTTCTTC | CASSQAGRRGSYNEQFF
TRBJ2-5 | TRBV7-7 | TRBD1 | . | TGTGCCAGCAGCCCCACAGGGGGCGAGACCCAGTACTTC | CASSPTGGETQYF
TRBJ2-5 | TRBV4-2 | TRBD2 | . | TGTGCCAGCAGCCAAGAAAGCGGACTAGCGAGGGAGACCCAGTACTTC | CASSQESGLARETQYF
TRBJ2-5 | TRBV13 | TRBD2 | . | TGTGCCAGCAGCCGACGGGGACTAGCGGGGGGAGTAGAGACCCAGTACTTC | CASSRRGLAGGVETQYF
TRBJ2-7 | TRBV30 | TRBD1 | . | TGTGCCTGGAGTGACAGGGGAAAGTACGAGCAGTACTTC | CAWSDRGKYEQYF
TRBJ2-3 | TRBV7-3 | TRBD2 | once | TGTGCCAGCAGCTCCGGACTAGCGGGGGCTGGAGATACGCAGTATTTT | CASSSGLAGAGDTQYF
TRBJ1-5 | TRBV18 | . | once | TGTGCCAGCTCACCAGGCAGCAATCAGCCCCAGCATTTT | CASSPGSNQPQHF
TRBJ2-3 | TRBV5-6 | . | . | TGTGCCAGCAGCCCGCTGGACGGAGCCACAGATACGCAGTATTTT | CASSPLDGATDTQYF
TRBJ1-2 | TRBV6-1 | TRBD1 | . | TGTGCCAGCAGCCATTCTCGGGACAGCCACTATGGCTACACCTTC | CASSHSRDSHYGYTF
TRBJ2-5 | TRBV11-2 | TRBD1 | . | TGTGCCAGCAGCCCAGGGGGCCGGGGGCAAGAGACCCAGTACTTC | CASSPGGRGQETQYF
TRBJ1-6 | TRBV7-9 | . | . | TGTGCCAGCACCCAGGCACGGAATAATTCACCCCTCCACTTT | CASTQARNNSPLHF
TRBJ1-2 | TRBV30 | . | . | TGTGCCTGGAGTTCCGGGGGACTGAACTATGGCTACACCTTC | CAWSSGGLNYGYTF
TRBJ2-7 | TRBV10-3 | . | . | TGTGCCATCAGAGGGTCTTACGAGCAGTACTTC | CAIRGSYEQYF
TRBJ1-1 | TRBV5-6 | TRBD1 | . | TGTGCCAGCAGCTCGGAACAGGGGGTGGGCACTGAAGCTTTCTTT | CASSSEQGVGTEAFF
TRBJ1-1 | TRBV30 | . | . | TGTGCCTGGAGTGAGGGCAGGGATAATGAAGCTTTCTTT | CAWSEGRDNEAFF
TRBJ2-1 | TRBV7-3 | . | . | TGTGCCAGCAGCTTAGCCCCTGATAGCTCCTACAATGAGCAGTTCTTC | CASSLAPDSSYNEQFF
TRBJ1-1 | TRBV7-2 | . | . | TGTGCCAGCAGCCCCCGGGAGAGGAACACTGAAGCTTTCTTT | CASSPRERNTEAFF
TRBJ1-1 | TRBV5-6 | TRBD1 | . | TGTGCCAGCAGCTTGGCCGGGGCAGGGGGCACTGAAGCTTTCTTT | CASSLAGAGGTEAFF
TRBJ1-2 | TRBV28 | TRBD1 | . | TGTGCCAGCAGTTTTAGGTCTACAGGGGGCTTAGGCTACACCTTC | CASSFRSTGGLGYTF
TRBJ1-1 | TRBV4-3 | . | . | TGCGCCAGCAGCCGGAGGGGGAACACTGAAGCTTTCTTT | CASSRRGNTEAFF
TRBJ2-4 | TRBV7-2 | TRBD1 | . | TGTGCCAGCAGCTTTACCGGGACAGCTAACATTCAGTACTTC | CASSFTGTANIQYF